The T cell receptor beta chain described here comes from a study of early T cells in non-severe SARS-CoV-2 infection. TCRdb independently ran MiXCR on the 5' RACE reads; one entry per CDR3 protein. The sample yields more than 20,000 distinct CDR3 sequences, around 4% seen once. The ends were cut back, 6 bases at V and 2 bases at J, with 13 bases in the middle. The CDR3 has 13 residues. CDR1 DFQATT and CDR2 SNEGSKA come from the germline V gene (reference sequence). This clonotype appeared many times. The chain uses TRBV20-1 and TRBJ2-5, with D unclear. The material sequenced was whole blood. This sequence originates from an adult who was a healthcare worker with PCR-confirmed SARS-CoV-2 infection or an uninfected control (not recorded which). CDR3 sequence (DNA): TGCAGTGCCCGAAATCCAAGTCAAGAGACCCAGTACTTC. Protein sequence: CSARNPSQETQYF.